The text below deals with one T cell receptor (beta chain). Its antigen remains unknown. The PCR contained 60 Vbeta and 13 Jbeta primers. Only in-frame clones appear in the TCRdb table, and some are missing; sequencing was by immunoSEQ multiplex PCR. The sample yields about 180,000 clones, more than 75% seen once. These data are taken from a study of cytomegalovirus exposure and HLA in healthy donors. On the study more broadly: An earlier analysis identified approximately 110 million unique TCR beta sequences in about 179 million T cells.

Germline V gene data show CDR1 as MNHEY and CDR2 as SMNVEV (reference sequence). Trimming stripped 0 bases from V and 3 bases from J, with 6 bases between. The CDR3 loop spans 13 amino acids. Overall study findings and caveats: TCR beta V segments were, for the most part, productive about 87% or about 30% of the time in an earlier analysis. In vitro work confirmed that a few CMV-associated chains recognize CMV antigens. Analysis performed later showed TCR beta chains linked to HLA being more clonally expanded than equally common others.

The specimen sequenced was PBMCs. The clonotype was recovered from a woman in her twenties or thirties in good health and CMV-seropositive. The V call is TRBV27, the J call TRBJ2-7, with D possibly being TRBD1 (5 bases). CDR3 DNA: TGTGCCAGCAGTTTATCACAGGACTACGAGCAGTACTTC. Amino acids: CASSLSQDYEQYF.